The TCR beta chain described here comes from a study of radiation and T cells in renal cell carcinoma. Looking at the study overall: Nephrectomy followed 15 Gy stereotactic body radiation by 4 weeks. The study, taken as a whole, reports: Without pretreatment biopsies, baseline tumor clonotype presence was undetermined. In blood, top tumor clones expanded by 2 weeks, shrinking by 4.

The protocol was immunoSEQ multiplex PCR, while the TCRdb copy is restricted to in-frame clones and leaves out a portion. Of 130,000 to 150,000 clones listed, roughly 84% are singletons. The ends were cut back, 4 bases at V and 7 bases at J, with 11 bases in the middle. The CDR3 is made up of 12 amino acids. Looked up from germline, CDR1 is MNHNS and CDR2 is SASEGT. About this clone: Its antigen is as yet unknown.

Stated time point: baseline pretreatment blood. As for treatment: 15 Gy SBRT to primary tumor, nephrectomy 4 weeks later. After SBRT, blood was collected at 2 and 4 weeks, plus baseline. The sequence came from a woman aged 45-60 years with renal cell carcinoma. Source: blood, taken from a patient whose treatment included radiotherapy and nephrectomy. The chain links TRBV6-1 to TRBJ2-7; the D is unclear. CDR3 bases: TGTGCCAGCAGTGTTACATGGTGGGAGCAGTACTTC. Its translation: CASSVTWWEQYF.